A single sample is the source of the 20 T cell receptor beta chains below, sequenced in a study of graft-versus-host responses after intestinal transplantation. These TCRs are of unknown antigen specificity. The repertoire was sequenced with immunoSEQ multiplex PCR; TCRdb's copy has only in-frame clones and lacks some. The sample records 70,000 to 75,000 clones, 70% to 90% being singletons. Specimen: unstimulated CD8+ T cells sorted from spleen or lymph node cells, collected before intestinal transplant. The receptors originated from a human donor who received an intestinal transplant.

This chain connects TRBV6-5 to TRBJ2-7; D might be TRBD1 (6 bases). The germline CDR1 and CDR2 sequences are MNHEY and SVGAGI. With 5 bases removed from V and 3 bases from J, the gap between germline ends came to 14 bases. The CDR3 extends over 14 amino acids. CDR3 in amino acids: CASSETGSYYEQYF. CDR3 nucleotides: TGTGCCAGCAGTGAGACAGGTTCCTACTACGAGCAGTACTTC.

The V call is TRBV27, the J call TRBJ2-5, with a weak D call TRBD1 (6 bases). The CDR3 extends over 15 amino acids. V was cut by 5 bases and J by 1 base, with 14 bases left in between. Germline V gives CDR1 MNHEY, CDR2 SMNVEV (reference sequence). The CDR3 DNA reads TGTGCCAGCAGTGAGCATGACAGGCCCCAAGAGACCCAGTACTTC. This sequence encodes CASSEHDRPQETQYF.

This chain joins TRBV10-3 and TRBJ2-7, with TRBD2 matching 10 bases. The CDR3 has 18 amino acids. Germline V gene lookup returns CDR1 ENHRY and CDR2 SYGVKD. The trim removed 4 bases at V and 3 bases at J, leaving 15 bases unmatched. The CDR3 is CAISGSPGLATDYYEQYF. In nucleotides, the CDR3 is TGTGCCATCAGTGGGTCTCCGGGACTAGCGACAGACTACTACGAGCAGTACTTC.

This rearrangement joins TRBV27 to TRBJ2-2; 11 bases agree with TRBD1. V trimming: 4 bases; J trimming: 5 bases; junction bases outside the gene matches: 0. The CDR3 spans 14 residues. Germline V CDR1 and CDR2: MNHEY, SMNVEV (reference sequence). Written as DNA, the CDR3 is TGTGCCAGCAGTTGGGACAGGGGGACCGGGGAGCTGTTTTTT. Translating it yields CASSWDRGTGELFF.

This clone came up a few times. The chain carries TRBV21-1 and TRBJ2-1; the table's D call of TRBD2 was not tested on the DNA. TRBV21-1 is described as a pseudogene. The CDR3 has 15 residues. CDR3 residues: CASSATSGSYNEQFF. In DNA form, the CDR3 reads TGTGCCAGCAGCGCCACTAGCGGCTCCTACAATGAGCAGTTCTTC.

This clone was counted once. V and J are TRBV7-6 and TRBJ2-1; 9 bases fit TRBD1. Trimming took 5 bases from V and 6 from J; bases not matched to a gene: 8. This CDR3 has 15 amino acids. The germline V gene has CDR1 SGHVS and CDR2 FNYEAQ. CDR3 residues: CASSQKTGGGNEQFF. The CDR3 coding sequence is TGTGCCAGCAGCCAGAAGACAGGGGGGGGCAATGAGCAGTTCTTC.

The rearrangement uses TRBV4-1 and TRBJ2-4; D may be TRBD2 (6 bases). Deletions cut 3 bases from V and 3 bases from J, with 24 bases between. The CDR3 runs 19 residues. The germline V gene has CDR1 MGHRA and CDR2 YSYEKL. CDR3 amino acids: CASSHLKGGEPRGKNIQYF. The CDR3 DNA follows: TGCGCCAGCAGCCACCTCAAGGGCGGGGAACCACGGGGCAAAAACATTCAGTACTTC.

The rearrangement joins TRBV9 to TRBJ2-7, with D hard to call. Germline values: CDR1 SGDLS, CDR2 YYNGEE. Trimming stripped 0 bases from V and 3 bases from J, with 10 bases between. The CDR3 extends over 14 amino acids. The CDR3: CASSVGPGNYEQYF. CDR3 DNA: TGTGCCAGCAGCGTAGGCCCAGGAAACTACGAGCAGTACTTC.

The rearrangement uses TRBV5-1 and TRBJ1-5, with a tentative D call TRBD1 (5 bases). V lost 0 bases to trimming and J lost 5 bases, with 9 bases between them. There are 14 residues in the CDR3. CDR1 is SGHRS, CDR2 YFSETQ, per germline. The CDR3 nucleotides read TGCGCCAGCAGCTTGGGGGGAGGGGATCAGCCCCAGCATTTT. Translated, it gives CASSLGGGDQPQHF.

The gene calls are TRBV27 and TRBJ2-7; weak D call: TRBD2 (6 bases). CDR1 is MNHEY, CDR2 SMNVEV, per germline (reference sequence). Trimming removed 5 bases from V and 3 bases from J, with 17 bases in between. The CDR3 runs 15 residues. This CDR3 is CASSQVGGINYEQYF. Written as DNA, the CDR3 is TGTGCCAGCAGTCAAGTGGGGGGAATTAACTACGAGCAGTACTTC.

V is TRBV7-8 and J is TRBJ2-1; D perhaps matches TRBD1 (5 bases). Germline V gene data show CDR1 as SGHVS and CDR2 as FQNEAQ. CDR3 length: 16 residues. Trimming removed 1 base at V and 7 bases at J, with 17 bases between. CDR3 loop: CASSLVVGRSMNEQFF. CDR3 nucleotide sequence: TGTGCCAGCAGCTTAGTTGTGGGGCGGTCTATGAATGAGCAGTTCTTC.

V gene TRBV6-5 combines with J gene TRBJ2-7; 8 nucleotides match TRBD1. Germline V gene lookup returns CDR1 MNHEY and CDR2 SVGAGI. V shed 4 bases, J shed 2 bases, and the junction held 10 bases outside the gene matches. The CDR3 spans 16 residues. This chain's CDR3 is CASSSPDRDHPYEQYF. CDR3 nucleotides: TGTGCCAGCAGTTCCCCGGACAGGGACCATCCCTACGAGCAGTACTTC.

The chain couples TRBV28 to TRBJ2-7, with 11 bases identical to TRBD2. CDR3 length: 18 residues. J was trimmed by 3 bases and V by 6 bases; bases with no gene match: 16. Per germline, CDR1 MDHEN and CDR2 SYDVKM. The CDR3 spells CASSLLAGAVHSLYEQYF. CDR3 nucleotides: TGTGCCAGCAGCCTACTAGCGGGGGCTGTTCACTCACTCTACGAGCAGTACTTC.

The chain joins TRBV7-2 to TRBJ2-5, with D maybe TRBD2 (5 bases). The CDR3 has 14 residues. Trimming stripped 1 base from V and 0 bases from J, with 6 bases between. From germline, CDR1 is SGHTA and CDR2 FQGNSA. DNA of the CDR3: TGTGCCAGCAGCTTAGGGGAGTACCAAGAGACCCAGTACTTC. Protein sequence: CASSLGEYQETQYF. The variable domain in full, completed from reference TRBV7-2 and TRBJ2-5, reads GAGVSQSPSNKVTEKGKDVELRCDPISGHTALYWYRQSLGQGLEFLIYFQGNSAPDKSGLPSDRFSAERTGGSVSTLTIQRTQQEDSAVYLCASSLGEYQETQYFGPGTRLLVL.

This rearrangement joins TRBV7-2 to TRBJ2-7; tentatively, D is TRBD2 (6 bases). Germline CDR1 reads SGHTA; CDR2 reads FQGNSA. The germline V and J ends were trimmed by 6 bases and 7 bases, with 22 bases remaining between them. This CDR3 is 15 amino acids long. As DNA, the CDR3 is TGTGCCAGCAGAGAAACGGCCGGGAGAACCTTGGAGCAGTACTTC. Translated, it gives CASRETAGRTLEQYF.

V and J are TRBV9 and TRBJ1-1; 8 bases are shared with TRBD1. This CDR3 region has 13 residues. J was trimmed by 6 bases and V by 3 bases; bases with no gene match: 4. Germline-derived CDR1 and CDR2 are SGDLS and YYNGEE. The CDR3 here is CASSEGDRSEAFF. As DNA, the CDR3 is TGTGCCAGCAGCGAGGGGGACAGGTCTGAAGCTTTCTTT.

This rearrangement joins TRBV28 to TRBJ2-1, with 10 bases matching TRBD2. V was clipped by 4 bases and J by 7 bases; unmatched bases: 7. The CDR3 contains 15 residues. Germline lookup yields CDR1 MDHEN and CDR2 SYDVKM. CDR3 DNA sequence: TGTGCCAGCAGTTCTGGACTAGCGGTCATAAATGAGCAGTTCTTC. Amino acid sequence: CASSSGLAVINEQFF.

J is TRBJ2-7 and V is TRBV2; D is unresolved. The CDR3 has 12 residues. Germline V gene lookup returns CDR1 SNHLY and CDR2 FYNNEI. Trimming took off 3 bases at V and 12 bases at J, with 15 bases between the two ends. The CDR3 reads CASSDEEKLRYF. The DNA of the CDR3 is TGTGCCAGCAGTGATGAAGAAAAGCTGCGGTACTTC.

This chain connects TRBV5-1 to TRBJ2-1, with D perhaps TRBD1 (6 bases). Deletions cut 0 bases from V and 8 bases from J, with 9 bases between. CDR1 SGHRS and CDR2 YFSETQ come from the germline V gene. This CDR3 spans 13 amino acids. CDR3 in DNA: TGCGCCAGCAGCTTGGTTTACAGGGATGAGCAGTTCTTC. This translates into CASSLVYRDEQFF.

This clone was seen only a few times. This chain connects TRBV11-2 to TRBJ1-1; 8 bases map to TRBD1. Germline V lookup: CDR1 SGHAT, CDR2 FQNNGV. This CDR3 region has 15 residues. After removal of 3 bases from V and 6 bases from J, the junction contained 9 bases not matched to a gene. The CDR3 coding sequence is TGTGCCAGCAGCTTGGGGATACAGGGGGGCCCTGAAGCTTTCTTT. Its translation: CASSLGIQGGPEAFF.